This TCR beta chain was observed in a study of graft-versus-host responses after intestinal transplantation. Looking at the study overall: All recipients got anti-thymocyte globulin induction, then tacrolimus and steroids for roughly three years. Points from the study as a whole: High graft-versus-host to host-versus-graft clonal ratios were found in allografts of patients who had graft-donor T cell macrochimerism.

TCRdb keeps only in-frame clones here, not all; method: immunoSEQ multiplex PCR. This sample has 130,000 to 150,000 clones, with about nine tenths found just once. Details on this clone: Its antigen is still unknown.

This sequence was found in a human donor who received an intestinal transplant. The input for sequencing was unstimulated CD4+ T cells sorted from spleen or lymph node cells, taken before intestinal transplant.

CDR3 sequence: CASSRGQGNTEAFF. DNA for the CDR3: TGCGCCAGCAGCCGGGGACAGGGAAACACTGAAGCTTTCTTT. The chain employs TRBV5-1 and TRBJ1-1; 9 bases align to TRBD1. Germline lookup yields CDR1 SGHRS and CDR2 YFSETQ. V shed 4 bases and J 2 bases; nucleotides not matched to a gene: 3. The CDR3 runs to 14 residues.